The clone carrying this TCR beta chain has only a few counts. Its antigen is undetermined. The sample is drawn from a study of regulatory T cells in long-lasting Graves disease. Time point specified: newly diagnosed GD, antithyroid drugs for less than 3 months. RNA extracted from PBMCs served as the sequencing template. The collection involved drawing 8.5 to 9 milliliters of peripheral blood into EDTA tubes. CDR3 length: 13 residues. V was clipped by 4 bases and J by 4 bases, with 8 bases between them. Looked up from germline, CDR1 is ENHRY and CDR2 is SYGVKD. Overall study findings and caveats: Favored gene segments in persistent disease were TRBV28, TRBJ1-2 and TRBJ2-5.

Through Arm-PCR of CDR3 regions and iRepertoire HTBI primers, TCR beta libraries were built. TCRdb re-called the multiplex PCR reads with MiXCR, one entry per CDR3 protein. The sample has approximately 400,000 distinct CDR3 sequences; about 15% are singletons. A further study also used this sample, focusing on T cells in Graves' hyperthyroidism and ophthalmopathy. This second study notes: The study defined stable Graves' hyperthyroidism as no ophthalmopathy progression within 18 months. Patients aged 18 to 65 had newly diagnosed hyperthyroidism lasting under 2 months.

This TCR came from a woman aged 25 to 39 with Graves disease. V gene TRBV10-3 combines with J gene TRBJ1-5; unclear D gene. The sequenced sample was peripheral blood mononuclear cells (PBMCs), obtained at new diagnosis, from a patient treated with antithyroid drugs. The CDR3 DNA sequence: TGTGCCATCAGTGCGGGCGGGAATCAGCCCCAGCATTTT. Translation gives CAISAGGNQPQHF.